A single T cell receptor (beta chain) is shown here with its context. Its target is not known. The repertoire was sequenced with immunoSEQ multiplex PCR; TCRdb's copy has only in-frame clones and lacks some. The table includes about 170,000 clones, approximately 87% detected once. This sample is drawn from a study of cytomegalovirus exposure and HLA in healthy donors. Study in general: In a later analysis, the roughly 120 validation repertoires were reported to have used the same platform as the approximately 690 first-cohort repertoires.

The CDR3 has 14 residues. CDR1 SNHLY and CDR2 FYNNEI come from the germline V gene. The V segment lost 7 bases and the J segment 3 bases; nucleotides outside the gene matches: 9. Points from the study as a whole: In vitro, three CMV-associated chains proved specific for CMV antigens. The tendency of first-cohort TCR clusters to co-occur in the 120 or so validation repertoires was identified by a subsequent analysis.

This chain joins TRBV2 and TRBJ2-7, with TRBD1 matching over 7 bases. The receptor's source is a woman in her twenties or thirties in good health and CMV-seronegative. Sequenced input: PBMCs. In nucleotides, the CDR3 is TGTGCCAGCATTCGAGGGGGCGCCTTCTACGAGCAGTACTTC. As protein: CASIRGGAFYEQYF.